Listed below are T cell receptor beta chains from one sample, sequenced in a study of blood T cells in healthy people across ages. TCRdb re-called the 5' RACE reads through MiXCR, storing one row per CDR3 protein. This table has 800,000 to 900,000 distinct CDR3 sequences, around two thirds appearing once. The sequenced material came from blood. These receptors all stem from a man aged 25 to 45 in good health. The CDR3 runs from the conserved cysteine through the conserved F or W. The D gene is left open where the match is weak. Not every row has a clone size; where given, it reads once, few, many or a size class.

j_call: TRBJ1-5
v_call: TRBV10-3
clone_size: few
d_call: .
cdr3_nt: TGTGCCATCAGTACAGACCAGAACCAGCCCCAGCATTTT
cdr3_aa: CAISTDQNQPQHF

j_call: TRBJ2-7
v_call: TRBV5-6
clone_size: .
d_call: .
cdr3_nt: TGTGCCATCAGCTTTTCGTCCGAGCAGTACTTC
cdr3_aa: CAISFSSEQYF

j_call: TRBJ2-1
v_call: TRBV7-3
clone_size: few
d_call: TRBD1
cdr3_nt: TGTGCCAGCAGCTTAATAGGGGGACAGGGGGCGCGAGATGAGCAGTTCTTC
cdr3_aa: CASSLIGGQGARDEQFF

j_call: TRBJ2-2
v_call: TRBV7-2
clone_size: .
d_call: .
cdr3_nt: TGTGCCAGCGGAAAGGGACAGAACACCGGGGAGCTGTTTTTT
cdr3_aa: CASGKGQNTGELFF

j_call: TRBJ2-1
v_call: TRBV28
clone_size: few
d_call: TRBD2
cdr3_nt: TGTGCCGGGGGGGATGGGGAGAGCTCCTACAATGAGCAGTTCTTC
cdr3_aa: CAGGDGESSYNEQFF

j_call: TRBJ2-5
v_call: TRBV11-1
clone_size: .
d_call: TRBD2
cdr3_nt: TGTGCCAGCAGCTTAGCCCGCCCGGGGGGTAGGGAGACCCAGTACTTC
cdr3_aa: CASSLARPGGRETQYF

j_call: TRBJ1-4
v_call: TRBV12-3/TRBV12-4
clone_size: once
d_call: .
cdr3_nt: TGTGCCAGTCAAGCGCGTGCAACTAATGAAAAACTGTTTTTT
cdr3_aa: CASQARATNEKLFF

j_call: TRBJ2-1
v_call: TRBV12-3/TRBV12-4
clone_size: few
d_call: .
cdr3_nt: TGTGCCAGCACTATTGGGGGCTCCTACAATGAGCAGTTCTTC
cdr3_aa: CASTIGGSYNEQFF

j_call: TRBJ1-1
v_call: TRBV4-3
clone_size: .
d_call: .
cdr3_nt: TGCGCCAGCAGCCAAGACGGGGTAGCGGGGGGAGCTTTCTTT
cdr3_aa: CASSQDGVAGGAFF

j_call: TRBJ2-4
v_call: TRBV12-3/TRBV12-4
clone_size: few
d_call: .
cdr3_nt: TGTGCCAGCAGTCCCGGGTCGGAAAACATTCAGTACTTC
cdr3_aa: CASSPGSENIQYF

j_call: TRBJ1-6
v_call: TRBV7-2
clone_size: many
d_call: .
cdr3_nt: TGTGCCAGCAGCCCGCCTCGGGGGGCCCACTCACCCCTCCACTTT
cdr3_aa: CASSPPRGAHSPLHF

j_call: TRBJ2-5
v_call: TRBV12-3/TRBV12-4
clone_size: .
d_call: .
cdr3_nt: TGTGCCAGCACGGGGCCCCGGGGAGAGACCCAGTACTTC
cdr3_aa: CASTGPRGETQYF

j_call: TRBJ2-3
v_call: TRBV9
clone_size: .
d_call: .
cdr3_nt: TGTGCCAGCAGCGCCGAATTTTACACAGATACGCAGTATTTT
cdr3_aa: CASSAEFYTDTQYF

j_call: TRBJ2-5
v_call: TRBV12-3/TRBV12-4
clone_size: .
d_call: .
cdr3_nt: TGTGCCAGCAGTTTCGGTGCGCTAGTACCTAACAATGAGCGGTACTTC
cdr3_aa: CASSFGALVPNNERYF

j_call: TRBJ2-4
v_call: TRBV18
clone_size: .
d_call: TRBD1
cdr3_nt: TGTGCCAGCTCACCACCGACGACAGGGGGTCAAGAGCAGTACTTC
cdr3_aa: CASSPPTTGGQEQYF

j_call: TRBJ2-1
v_call: TRBV4-3
clone_size: .
d_call: TRBD1
cdr3_nt: TGCGCCAGCAGCCCCGTGCTGGACAGGGGACCCTACAATGAGCAGTTCTTC
cdr3_aa: CASSPVLDRGPYNEQFF

j_call: TRBJ1-1
v_call: TRBV29-1
clone_size: few
d_call: .
cdr3_nt: TGCAGCGGCCTGAACACTGAAGCTTTCTTT
cdr3_aa: CSGLNTEAFF

j_call: TRBJ1-4
v_call: TRBV2
clone_size: .
d_call: .
cdr3_nt: TGTGCCAGCAGCGCCAGGACGGCTAATGAAAAACTGTTTTTT
cdr3_aa: CASSARTANEKLFF

j_call: TRBJ1-5
v_call: TRBV27
clone_size: .
d_call: .
cdr3_nt: TGTGCCAGCAGTTTTAGGTACAGCAATCAGCCCCAGCATTTT
cdr3_aa: CASSFRYSNQPQHF

j_call: TRBJ2-7
v_call: TRBV7-8
clone_size: few
d_call: .
cdr3_nt: TGTGCCAGCAGCCCGGGATCCCGGGCCCAGTACTTC
cdr3_aa: CASSPGSRAQYF

j_call: TRBJ1-2
v_call: TRBV27
clone_size: .
d_call: .
cdr3_nt: TGTGCCAGCAGTGTTTCGGCAGCCAATGGCTACACCTTC
cdr3_aa: CASSVSAANGYTF

j_call: TRBJ2-7
v_call: TRBV9
clone_size: .
d_call: TRBD1
cdr3_nt: TGTGCCACCTGTGACAGGGGCTCCTACGAGCAGTACTTC
cdr3_aa: CATCDRGSYEQYF

j_call: TRBJ2-1
v_call: TRBV12-3/TRBV12-4
clone_size: few
d_call: .
cdr3_nt: TGTGCCAGCCTTAGGGGGGCAGGGAACAATGAGCAGTTCTTC
cdr3_aa: CASLRGAGNNEQFF

j_call: TRBJ1-4
v_call: TRBV5-1
clone_size: .
d_call: TRBD1
cdr3_nt: TGCGCCAGCAGCTTGGAGACAGGGGATCGTGAAAAACTGTTTTTT
cdr3_aa: CASSLETGDREKLFF

j_call: TRBJ2-1
v_call: TRBV5-1
clone_size: few
d_call: .
cdr3_nt: TGCGCCATAAGCCCGGGGGAACGCTACAATGAGCAGTTCTTC
cdr3_aa: CAISPGERYNEQFF